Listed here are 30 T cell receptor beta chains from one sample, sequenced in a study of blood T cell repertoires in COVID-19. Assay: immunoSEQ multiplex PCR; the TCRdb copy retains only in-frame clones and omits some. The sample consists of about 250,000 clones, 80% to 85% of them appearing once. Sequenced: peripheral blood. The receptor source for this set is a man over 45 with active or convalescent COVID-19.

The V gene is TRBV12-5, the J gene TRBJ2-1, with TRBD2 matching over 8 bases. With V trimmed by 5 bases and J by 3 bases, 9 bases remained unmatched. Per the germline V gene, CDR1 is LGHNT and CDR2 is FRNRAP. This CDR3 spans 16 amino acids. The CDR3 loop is CASGPPETSDYNEQFF. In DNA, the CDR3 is TGTGCTAGTGGTCCCCCGGAGACTAGCGACTACAATGAGCAGTTCTTC.

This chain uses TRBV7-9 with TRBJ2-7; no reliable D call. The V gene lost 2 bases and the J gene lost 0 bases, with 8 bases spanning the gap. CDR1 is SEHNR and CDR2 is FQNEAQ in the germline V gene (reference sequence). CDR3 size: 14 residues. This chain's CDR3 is CASSLLQSSYEQYF. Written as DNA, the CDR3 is TGTGCCAGCAGCTTACTGCAGTCCTCCTACGAGCAGTACTTC.

CDR3 sequence reads: CASSVGEWTGVYNEQFF. Written as DNA, the CDR3 is TGTGCCAGCAGCGTAGGGGAATGGACAGGGGTATACAATGAGCAGTTCTTC. The chain joins TRBV9 to TRBJ2-1, with TRBD1 matching 9 bases. Germline trimming cut 0 bases from V and 4 bases from J; bases unmatched to any gene: 8. The CDR3 runs 17 residues. From germline, CDR1 is SGDLS and CDR2 YYNGEE.

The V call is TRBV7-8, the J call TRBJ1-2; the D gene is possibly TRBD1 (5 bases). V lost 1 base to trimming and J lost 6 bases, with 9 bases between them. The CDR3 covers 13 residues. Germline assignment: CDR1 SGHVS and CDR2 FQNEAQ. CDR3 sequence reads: CASSLDRLDGYTF. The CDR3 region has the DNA TGTGCCAGCAGCTTAGACAGGCTGGATGGCTACACCTTC.

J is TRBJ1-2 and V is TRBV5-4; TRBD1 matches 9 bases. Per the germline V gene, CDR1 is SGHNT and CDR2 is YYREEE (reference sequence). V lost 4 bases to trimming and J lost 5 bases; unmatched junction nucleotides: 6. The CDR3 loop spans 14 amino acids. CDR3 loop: CASSLGTGTYGYTF. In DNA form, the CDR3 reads TGTGCCAGCAGCCTCGGGACAGGGACTTATGGCTACACCTTC. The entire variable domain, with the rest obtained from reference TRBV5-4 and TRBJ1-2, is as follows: ETGVTQSPTHLIKTRGQQVTLRCSSQSGHNTVSWYQQALGQGPQFIFQYYREEENGRGNFPPRFSGLQFPNYSSELNVNALELDDSALYLCASSLGTGTYGYTFGSGTRLTVV.

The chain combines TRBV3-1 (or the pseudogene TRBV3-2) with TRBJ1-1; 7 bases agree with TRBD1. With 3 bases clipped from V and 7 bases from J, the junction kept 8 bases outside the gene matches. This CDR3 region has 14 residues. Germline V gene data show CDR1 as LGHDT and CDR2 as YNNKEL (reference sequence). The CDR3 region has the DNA TGTGCCAGCAGCCATGAGAGGGGGCGCGGTGAAGCTTTCTTT. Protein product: CASSHERGRGEAFF.

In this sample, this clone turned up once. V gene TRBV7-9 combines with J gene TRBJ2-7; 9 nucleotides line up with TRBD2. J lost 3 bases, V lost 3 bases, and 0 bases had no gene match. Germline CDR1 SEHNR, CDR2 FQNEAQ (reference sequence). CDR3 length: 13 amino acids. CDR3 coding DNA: TGTGCCAGCAGCTTTAGCGGGGGCTACGAGCAGTACTTC. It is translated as CASSFSGGYEQYF.

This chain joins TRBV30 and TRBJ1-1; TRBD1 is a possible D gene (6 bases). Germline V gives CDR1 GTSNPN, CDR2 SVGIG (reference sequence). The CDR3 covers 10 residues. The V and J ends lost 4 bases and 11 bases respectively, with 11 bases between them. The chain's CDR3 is CAWIRGIAFF. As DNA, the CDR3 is TGTGCCTGGATAAGGGGGATCGCTTTCTTT.

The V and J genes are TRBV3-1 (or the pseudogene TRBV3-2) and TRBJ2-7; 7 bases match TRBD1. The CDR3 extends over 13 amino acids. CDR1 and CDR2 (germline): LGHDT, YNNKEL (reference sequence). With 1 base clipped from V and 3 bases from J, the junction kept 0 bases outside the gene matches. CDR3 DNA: TGTGCCAGCAGCCAAGGACAGGGCTACGAGCAGTACTTC. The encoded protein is CASSQGQGYEQYF.

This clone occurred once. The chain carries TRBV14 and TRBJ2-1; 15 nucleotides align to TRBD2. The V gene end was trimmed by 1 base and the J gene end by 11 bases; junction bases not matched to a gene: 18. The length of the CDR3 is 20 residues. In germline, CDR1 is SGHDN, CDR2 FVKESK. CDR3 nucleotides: TGTGCCAGCAGCCAAGGAGTAAATGGACTAGCGGGGGGGCCCGAGGGCAAGCAGTTCTTC. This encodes CASSQGVNGLAGGPEGKQFF.

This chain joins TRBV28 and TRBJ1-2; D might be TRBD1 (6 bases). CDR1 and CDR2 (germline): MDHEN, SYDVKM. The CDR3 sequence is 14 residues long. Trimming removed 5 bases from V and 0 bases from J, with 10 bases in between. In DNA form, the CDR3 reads TGTGCCAGCAGTCAGGGGCCTCCTAACTATGGCTACACCTTC. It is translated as CASSQGPPNYGYTF.

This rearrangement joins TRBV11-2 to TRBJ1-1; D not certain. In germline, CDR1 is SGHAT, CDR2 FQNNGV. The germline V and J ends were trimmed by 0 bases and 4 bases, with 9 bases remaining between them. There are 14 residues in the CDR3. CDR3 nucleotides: TGTGCCAGCAGCTTAGAACGGGTTAGCACTGAAGCTTTCTTT. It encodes CASSLERVSTEAFF.

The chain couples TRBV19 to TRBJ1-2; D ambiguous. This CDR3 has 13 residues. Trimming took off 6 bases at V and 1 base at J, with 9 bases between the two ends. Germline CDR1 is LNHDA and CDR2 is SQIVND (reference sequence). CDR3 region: CASSQHHNYGYTF. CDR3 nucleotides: TGTGCCAGTAGCCAACACCATAACTATGGCTACACCTTC.

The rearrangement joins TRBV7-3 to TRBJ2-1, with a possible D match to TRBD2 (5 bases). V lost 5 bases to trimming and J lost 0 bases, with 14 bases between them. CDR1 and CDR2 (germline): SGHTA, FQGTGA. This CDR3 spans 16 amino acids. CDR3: CASSPHSGSSYNEQFF. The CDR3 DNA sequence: TGTGCCAGCAGCCCACACTCGGGGAGCTCCTACAATGAGCAGTTCTTC.

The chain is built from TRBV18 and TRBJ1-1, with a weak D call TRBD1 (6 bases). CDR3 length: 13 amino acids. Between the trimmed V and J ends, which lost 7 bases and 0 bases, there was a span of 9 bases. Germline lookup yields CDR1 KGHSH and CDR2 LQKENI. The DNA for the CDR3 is TGTGCCAGCTTGGGACAACTGAACACTGAAGCTTTCTTT. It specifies CASLGQLNTEAFF.

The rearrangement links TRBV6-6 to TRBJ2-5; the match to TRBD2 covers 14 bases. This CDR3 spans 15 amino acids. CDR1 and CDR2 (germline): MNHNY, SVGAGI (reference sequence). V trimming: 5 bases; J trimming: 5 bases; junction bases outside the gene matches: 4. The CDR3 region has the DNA TGTGCCAGCAGTACGGGACTAGCGGGGGTGGAGACCCAGTACTTC. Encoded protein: CASSTGLAGVETQYF.

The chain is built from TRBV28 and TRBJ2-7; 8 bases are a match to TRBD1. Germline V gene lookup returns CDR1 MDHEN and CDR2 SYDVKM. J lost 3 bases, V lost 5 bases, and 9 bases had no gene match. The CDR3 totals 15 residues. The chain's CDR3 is CASSLTGTGNYEQYF. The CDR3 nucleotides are TGTGCCAGCAGTCTTACCGGGACAGGCAACTACGAGCAGTACTTC.

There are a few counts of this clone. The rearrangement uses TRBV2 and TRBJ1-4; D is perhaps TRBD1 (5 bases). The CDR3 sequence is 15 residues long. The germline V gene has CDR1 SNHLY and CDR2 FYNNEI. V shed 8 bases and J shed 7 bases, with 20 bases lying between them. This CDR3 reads CASDVGATGGEKLFF. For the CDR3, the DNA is TGTGCCAGCGATGTGGGAGCAACGGGGGGTGAAAAACTGTTTTTT.

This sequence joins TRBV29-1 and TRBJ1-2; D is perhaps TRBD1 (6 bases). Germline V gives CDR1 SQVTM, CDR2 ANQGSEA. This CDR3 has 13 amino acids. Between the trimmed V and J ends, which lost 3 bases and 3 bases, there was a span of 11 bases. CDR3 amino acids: CSVEDSGDYGYTF. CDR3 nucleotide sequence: TGCAGCGTTGAGGACAGCGGGGACTATGGCTACACCTTC.

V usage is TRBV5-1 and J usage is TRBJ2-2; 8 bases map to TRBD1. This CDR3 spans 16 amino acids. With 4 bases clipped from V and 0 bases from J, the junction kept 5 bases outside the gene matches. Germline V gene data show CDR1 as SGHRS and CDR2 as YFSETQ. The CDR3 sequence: CASSPRTGTNTGELFF. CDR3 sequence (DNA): TGCGCCAGCAGCCCCCGGACAGGGACGAACACCGGGGAGCTGTTTTTT.

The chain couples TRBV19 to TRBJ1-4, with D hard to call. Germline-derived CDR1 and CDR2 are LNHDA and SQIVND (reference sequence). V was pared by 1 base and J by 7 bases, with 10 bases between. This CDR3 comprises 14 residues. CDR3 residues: CASSIGLLREKLFF. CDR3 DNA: TGTGCCAGTAGTATAGGGCTGCTTCGTGAAAAACTGTTTTTT.

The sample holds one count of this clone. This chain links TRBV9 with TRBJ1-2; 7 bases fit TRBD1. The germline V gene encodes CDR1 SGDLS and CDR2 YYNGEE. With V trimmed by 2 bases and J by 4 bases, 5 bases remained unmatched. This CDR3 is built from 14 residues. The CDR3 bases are TGTGCCAGCAGCGTCACGGGACAGCCCTATGGCTACACCTTC. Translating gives CASSVTGQPYGYTF.

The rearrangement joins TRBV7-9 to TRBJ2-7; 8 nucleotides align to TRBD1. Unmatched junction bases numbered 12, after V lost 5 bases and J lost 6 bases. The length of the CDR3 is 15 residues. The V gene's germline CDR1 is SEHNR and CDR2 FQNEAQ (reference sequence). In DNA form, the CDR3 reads TGTGCCAGCAGCACTCGGACAGGGACAGTGGGCGAGCAGTACTTC. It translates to CASSTRTGTVGEQYF.

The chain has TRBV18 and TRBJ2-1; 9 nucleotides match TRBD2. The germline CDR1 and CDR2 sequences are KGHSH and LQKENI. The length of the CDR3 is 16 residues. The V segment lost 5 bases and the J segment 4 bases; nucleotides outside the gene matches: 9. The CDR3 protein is CASSTIGTSYYNEQFF. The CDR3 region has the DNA TGTGCCAGCTCAACCATCGGGACTAGCTATTACAATGAGCAGTTCTTC.

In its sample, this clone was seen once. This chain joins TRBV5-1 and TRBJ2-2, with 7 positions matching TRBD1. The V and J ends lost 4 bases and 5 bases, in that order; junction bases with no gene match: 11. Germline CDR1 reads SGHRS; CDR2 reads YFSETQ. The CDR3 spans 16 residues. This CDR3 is CASSPRQGHGTGELFF. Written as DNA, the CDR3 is TGCGCCAGCAGCCCGAGACAGGGCCATGGAACCGGGGAGCTGTTTTTT. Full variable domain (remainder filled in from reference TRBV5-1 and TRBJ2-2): KAGVTQTPRYLIKTRGQQVTLSCSPISGHRSVSWYQQTPGQGLQFLFEYFSETQRNKGNFPGRFSGRQFSNSRSEMNVSTLELGDSALYLCASSPRQGHGTGELFFGEGSRLTVL.

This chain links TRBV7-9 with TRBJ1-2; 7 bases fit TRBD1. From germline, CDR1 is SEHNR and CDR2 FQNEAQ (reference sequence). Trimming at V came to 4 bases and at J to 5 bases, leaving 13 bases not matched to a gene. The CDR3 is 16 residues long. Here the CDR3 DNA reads TGTGCCAGCAGCTCCAATACAGGGGCCCACCTATATGGCTACACCTTC. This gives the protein CASSSNTGAHLYGYTF.

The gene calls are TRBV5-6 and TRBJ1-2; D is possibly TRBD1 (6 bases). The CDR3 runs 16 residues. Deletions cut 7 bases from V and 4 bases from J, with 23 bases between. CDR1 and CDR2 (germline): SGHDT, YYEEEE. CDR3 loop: CASATVYRVEVYGYTF. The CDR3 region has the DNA TGTGCCAGCGCCACAGTGTACAGGGTAGAGGTCTATGGCTACACCTTC.

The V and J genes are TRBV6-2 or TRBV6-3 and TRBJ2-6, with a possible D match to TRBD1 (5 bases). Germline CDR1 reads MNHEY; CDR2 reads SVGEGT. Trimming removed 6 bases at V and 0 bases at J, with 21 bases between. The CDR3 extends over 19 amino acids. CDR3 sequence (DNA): TGTGCCAGCAGCCCCCGCCCGACAGCCTTGAACTCTGGGGCCAACGTCCTGACTTTC. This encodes CASSPRPTALNSGANVLTF.

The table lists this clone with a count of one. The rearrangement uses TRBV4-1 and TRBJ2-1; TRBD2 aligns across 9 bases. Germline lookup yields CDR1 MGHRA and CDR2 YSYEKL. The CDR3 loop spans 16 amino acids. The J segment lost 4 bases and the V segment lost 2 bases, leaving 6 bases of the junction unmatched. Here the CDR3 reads CASSQRERGEYNEQFF. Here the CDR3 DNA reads TGCGCCAGCAGCCAACGAGAGCGGGGGGAGTACAATGAGCAGTTCTTC.

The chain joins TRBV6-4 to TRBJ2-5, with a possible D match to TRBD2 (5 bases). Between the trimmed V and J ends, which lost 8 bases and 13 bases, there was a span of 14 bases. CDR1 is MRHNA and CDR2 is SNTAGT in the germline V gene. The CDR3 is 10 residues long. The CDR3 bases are TGTGCCAGCGACCGGAGGAGTGGGTACTTC. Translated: CASDRRSGYF.